This TCR beta chain was documented in a study of vaccination and CD4 T cells after COVID-19. General study findings and limits: Only after vaccination were a median roughly 90% of convalescents' reactive clones seen.

As for this clonotype: The antigen remains unidentified.

Treatment reported: roughly ten-day PBMC culture with coronavirus spike peptide pools or control peptides (ViraFEST assay). T cells were expanded with peptide pools, and expanded clonotypes were identified by TCR sequencing. Oncomine TCR Beta short-read sequencing was applied to DNA from cultured CD4+ T cells. TCRdb ran MiXCR on the PCR reads and lists one entry per CDR3 protein. In the table there are 20,000 to 25,000 distinct CDR3 sequences, around two fifths of which are singletons. V was shortened by 3 bases and J by 1 base, with 12 bases between the two germline ends. There are 15 residues in the CDR3. Looked up from germline, CDR1 is LNHDA and CDR2 is SQIVND (reference sequence).

V is TRBV19 and J is TRBJ1-1; D uncertain. The specimen was CD4+ T cells from blood, cultured in vitro, collected before SARS-CoV-2 vaccination. The receptor was isolated from a human donor who received a COVID-19 vaccine. The DNA of the CDR3 is TGTGCCAGTAGTATGTCGGGCCTCAAGAACACTGAAGCTTTCTTT. It encodes CASSMSGLKNTEAFF.